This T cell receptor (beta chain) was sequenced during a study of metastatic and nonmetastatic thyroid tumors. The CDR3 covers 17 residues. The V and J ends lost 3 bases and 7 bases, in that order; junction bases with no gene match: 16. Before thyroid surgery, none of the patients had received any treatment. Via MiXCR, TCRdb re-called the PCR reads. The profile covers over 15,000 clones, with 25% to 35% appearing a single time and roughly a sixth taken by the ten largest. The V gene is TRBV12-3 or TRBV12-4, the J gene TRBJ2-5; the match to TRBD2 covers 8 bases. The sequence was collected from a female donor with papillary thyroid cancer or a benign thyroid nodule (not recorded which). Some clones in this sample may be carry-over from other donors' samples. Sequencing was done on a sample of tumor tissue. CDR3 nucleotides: TGTGCCAGCAGTTTTGGGTCCCCGGGGGGGACCAAAGGGACCCAGTACTTC. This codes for CASSFGSPGGTKGTQYF.